The 14 T cell receptor beta chains in this list originate from one sample, sequenced in a study of control samples from healthy donors and cancer patients. Libraries were prepared by immunoSEQ multiplex PCR; TCRdb keeps only in-frame clonotypes and omits some of them. The table records 170,000 or so clones, approximately 92% of them present only once. What was sequenced was blood. The receptors shown here come from a young man in good health.

Remarks on this clone: The same CDR3 is also encoded by other DNA sequences in this sample. The V gene is TRBV7-9, the J gene TRBJ1-1; D is unclear. This CDR3 is 13 amino acids long. Trimming stripped 2 bases from V and 1 base from J, with 5 bases between. The germline V gene encodes CDR1 SEHNR and CDR2 FQNEAQ (reference sequence). This CDR3 is CASSLRENTEAFF. CDR3 DNA: TGTGCCAGCAGCTTAAGGGAGAACACTGAAGCTTTCTTT.

The chain uses TRBV5-6 and TRBJ2-5, with 11 positions matching TRBD2. This CDR3 comprises 17 residues. From germline, CDR1 is SGHDT and CDR2 YYEEEE. V lost 4 bases and J lost 5; bases outside the gene matches: 13. CDR3 DNA: TGTGCCAGCAGCCTCCTAGCGGGGGGCCTTGGCGGCGAGACCCAGTACTTC. The encoded protein is CASSLLAGGLGGETQYF.

V usage is TRBV5-1 and J usage is TRBJ1-5, with 7 bases matching TRBD1. The CDR3 runs to 13 residues. V lost 1 base and J lost 9; bases outside the gene matches: 4. Germline V lookup: CDR1 SGHRS, CDR2 YFSETQ. CDR3 amino acids: CASSLKAGGPQHF. CDR3 nucleotide sequence: TGCGCCAGCAGCTTGAAGGCAGGGGGGCCCCAGCATTTT.

The sample holds one count of this clone. V usage is TRBV4-3 and J usage is TRBJ1-2; perhaps TRBD1 as D (5 bases). From germline, CDR1 is LGHNA and CDR2 YSLEER. The CDR3 runs to 17 residues. The germline V and J ends were trimmed by 1 base and 8 bases, with 23 bases remaining between them. The CDR3 sequence: CASSQGAFGQGGWGYTF. The CDR3 DNA reads as TGCGCCAGCAGCCAAGGCGCCTTCGGGCAGGGAGGATGGGGCTACACCTTC.

The chain employs TRBV9 and TRBJ1-1; possibly TRBD1 for D (6 bases). This CDR3 comprises 14 residues. Germline values: CDR1 SGDLS, CDR2 YYNGEE. V lost 4 bases to trimming and J lost 5 bases, with 15 bases between them. The CDR3 nucleotides are TGTGCCAGCAGCCGGGGCAGGGGTAGTACTGAAGCTTTCTTT. This gives the protein CASSRGRGSTEAFF.

The chain combines TRBV27 with TRBJ2-7; 7 positions match TRBD1. The CDR3 length is 16 residues. The germline gives CDR1 MNHEY, CDR2 SMNVEV (reference sequence). Trimming at V came to 5 bases and at J to 0 bases, leaving 10 bases not matched to a gene. The DNA for the CDR3 is TGTGCCAGCAGTGCCGGATTGGACAGGCGCTCCTACGAGCAGTACTTC. Translated: CASSAGLDRRSYEQYF.

This chain joins TRBV4-3 and TRBJ2-1; the match to TRBD2 covers 10 bases. The ends lost 1 base at V and 6 bases at J; junction bases unmatched: 3. Looked up from germline, CDR1 is LGHNA and CDR2 is YSLEER. There are 15 residues in the CDR3. CDR3 amino acids: CASSQALAGVNEQFF. CDR3 nucleotide sequence: TGCGCCAGCAGCCAAGCCCTAGCGGGGGTCAATGAGCAGTTCTTC.

The rearrangement uses TRBV6-1 and TRBJ2-3; 14 positions match TRBD2. Germline CDR1 MNHNS, CDR2 SASEGT. V gave up 4 bases and J gave up 3 bases; unmatched junction bases: 3. The CDR3 runs 16 residues. The CDR3 bases are TGTGCCAGCAGTGGACTAGCGGGAGGGGTAACAGATACGCAGTATTTT. Amino acids: CASSGLAGGVTDTQYF.

The chain couples TRBV29-1 to TRBJ1-4, with TRBD1 matching over 7 bases. Germline V gene sequence: CDR1 SQVTM, CDR2 ANQGSEA. With 4 bases clipped from V and 5 bases from J, the junction kept 4 bases outside the gene matches. This CDR3 region has 13 residues. Here the CDR3 reads CSVVRGANEKLFF. CDR3 in DNA: TGCAGCGTTGTCAGGGGGGCGAATGAAAAACTGTTTTTT.

The chain has TRBV4-1 and TRBJ2-3; D gene unclear. This CDR3 has 13 amino acids. Trimming stripped 3 bases from V and 2 bases from J, with 6 bases between. CDR1 and CDR2 (germline): MGHRA, YSYEKL. CDR3 coding DNA: TGCGCCAGCAGCCAGTGGTTCACAGATACGCAGTATTTT. It specifies CASSQWFTDTQYF.

This chain connects TRBV6-5 to TRBJ1-2, with a possible D match to TRBD1 (5 bases). The CDR3 covers 14 residues. CDR1 and CDR2 (germline): MNHEY, SVGAGI. Trimming shortened V by 5 bases and J by 1 base, and 11 bases separated the two germline ends. The CDR3 loop is CASSKQVLNYGYTF. As DNA, the CDR3 is TGTGCCAGCAGTAAACAGGTTCTTAACTATGGCTACACCTTC.

This chain links TRBV7-7 with TRBJ2-5; 11 bases match TRBD2. The V gene end was trimmed by 2 bases and the J gene end by 3 bases; junction bases not matched to a gene: 11. Germline CDR1 reads SSHAT; CDR2 reads FNYEAQ (reference sequence). The CDR3 runs 18 residues. The CDR3 is CASSLWPGTSGNKETQYF. In nucleotides, the CDR3 is TGTGCCAGCAGCTTATGGCCGGGGACTAGCGGTAATAAAGAGACCCAGTACTTC. Together with reference TRBV7-7 and TRBJ2-5, the CDR3 gives the full variable domain: GAGVSQSPRYKVTKRGQDVTLRCDPISSHATLYWYQQALGQGPEFLTYFNYEAQPDKSGLPSDRFSAERPEGSISTLTIQRTEQRDSAMYRCASSLWPGTSGNKETQYFGPGTRLLVL.

This chain uses TRBV3-1 (or the pseudogene TRBV3-2) with TRBJ2-5; a weak D match, TRBD2 (6 bases). The V end was cut by 0 bases, the J end by 5 bases, with 13 bases between. Germline CDR1 is LGHDT and CDR2 is YNNKEL (reference sequence). The CDR3 sequence is 15 residues long. As DNA, the CDR3 is TGTGCCAGCAGCCAAGACAGGCCGGGGGTGGAGACCCAGTACTTC. This codes for CASSQDRPGVETQYF.

The chain carries TRBV10-3 and TRBJ1-1; the match to TRBD1 covers 9 bases. The V gene end was trimmed by 3 bases and the J gene end by 0 bases; junction bases not matched to a gene: 2. This CDR3 has 15 residues. Germline V gene sequence: CDR1 ENHRY, CDR2 SYGVKD. The CDR3 nucleotides read TGTGCCATCAGTGACGGACAGGGGTTGAACACTGAAGCTTTCTTT. Its protein product is CAISDGQGLNTEAFF.